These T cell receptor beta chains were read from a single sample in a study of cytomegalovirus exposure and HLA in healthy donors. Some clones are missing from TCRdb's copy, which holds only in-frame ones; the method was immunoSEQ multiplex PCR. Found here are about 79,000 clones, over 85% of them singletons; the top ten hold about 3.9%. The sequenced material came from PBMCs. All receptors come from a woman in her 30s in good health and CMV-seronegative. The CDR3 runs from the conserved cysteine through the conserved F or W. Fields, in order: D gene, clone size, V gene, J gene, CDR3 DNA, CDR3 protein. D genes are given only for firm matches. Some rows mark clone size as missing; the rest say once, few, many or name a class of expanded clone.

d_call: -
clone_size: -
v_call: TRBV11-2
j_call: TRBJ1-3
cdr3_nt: TGTGCCAGCAGCGGCGACAGCAGCTCTGGAAACACCATATATTTT
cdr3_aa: CASSGDSSSGNTIYF

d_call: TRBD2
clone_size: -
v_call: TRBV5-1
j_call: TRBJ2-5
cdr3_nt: TGCGCCAGCAGCGGTGGACTAGCGGGAGGGCGGGGTCAGGAGACCCAGTACTTC
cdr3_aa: CASSGGLAGGRGQETQYF

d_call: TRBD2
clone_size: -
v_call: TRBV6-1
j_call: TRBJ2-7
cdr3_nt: TGTGCCGGCAGCCCGGGACTAGGCCCCTACGAGCAGTACTTC
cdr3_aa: CAGSPGLGPYEQYF

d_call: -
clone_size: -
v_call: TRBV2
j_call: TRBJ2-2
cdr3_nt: TGTGCCAGCAGTGTCGGCCAGGGGTCCGGGGAGCTGTTTTTT
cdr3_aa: CASSVGQGSGELFF

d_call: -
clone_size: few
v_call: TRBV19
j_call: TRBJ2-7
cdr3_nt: TGTGCCAGTAGTCTCTCGTTACAGGGTGTGCGGGAGCAGTACTTC
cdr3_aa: CASSLSLQGVREQYF

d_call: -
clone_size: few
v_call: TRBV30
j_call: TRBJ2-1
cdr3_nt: TGTGCCTGGAGTGTGGTAGAGATGGAGTTCTTC
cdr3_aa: CAWSVVEMEFF

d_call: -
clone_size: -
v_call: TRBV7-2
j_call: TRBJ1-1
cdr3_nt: TGTGCCAGCAGCCCCCTTGGGGGGGAAGCTTTCTTT
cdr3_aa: CASSPLGGEAFF

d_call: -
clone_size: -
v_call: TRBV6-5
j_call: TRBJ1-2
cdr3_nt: TGTGCCAGCAGTTACTCTTTGCAGCGGACCTATGGCTACACCTTC
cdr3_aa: CASSYSLQRTYGYTF

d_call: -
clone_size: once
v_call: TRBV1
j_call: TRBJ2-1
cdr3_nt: TGCACCAGCAGCCAAGAATCCCCCAGGATCGGTGCTGTGGATAGGTGCAATGAGCAGTTCTTC
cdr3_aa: CTSSQESPRIGAVDRCNEQFF

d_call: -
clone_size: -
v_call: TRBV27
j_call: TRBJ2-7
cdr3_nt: TGTGCCAGCAGTACGGACAGCCACGAGCAGTACTTC
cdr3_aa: CASSTDSHEQYF

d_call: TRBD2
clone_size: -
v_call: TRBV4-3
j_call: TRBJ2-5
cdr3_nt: TGCGCCAGCAGCCAAGGACTAGCGGGGGACCAAGAGACCCAGTACTTC
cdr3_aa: CASSQGLAGDQETQYF

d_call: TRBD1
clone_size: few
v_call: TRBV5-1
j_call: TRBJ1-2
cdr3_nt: TGCGCCAGCAGCTTTGGACAGGGGGAGGATGGCTACACCTTC
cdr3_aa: CASSFGQGEDGYTF

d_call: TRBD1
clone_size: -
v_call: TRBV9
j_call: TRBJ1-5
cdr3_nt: TGTGCCAGCAGCGCAACGGGACAGGGAAATCAGCCCCAGCATTTT
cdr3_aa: CASSATGQGNQPQHF

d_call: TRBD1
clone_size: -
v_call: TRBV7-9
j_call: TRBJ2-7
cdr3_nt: TGTGCCACCTCCGGACAGGCCGCCTCCTACGAGCAGTACTTC
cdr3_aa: CATSGQAASYEQYF

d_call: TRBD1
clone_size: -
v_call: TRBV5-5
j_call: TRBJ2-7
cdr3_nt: TGTGCCAGCAGCCACGAACAGGGGGTCCACGAGCAGTACTTC
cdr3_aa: CASSHEQGVHEQYF

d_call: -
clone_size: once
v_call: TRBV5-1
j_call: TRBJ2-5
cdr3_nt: TGCGCCAGCAGCCTTGGGACTCCCGCAGAGACCCAGTACTTC
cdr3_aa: CASSLGTPAETQYF

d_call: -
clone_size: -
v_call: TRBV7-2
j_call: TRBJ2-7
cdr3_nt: TGTGCCAGCAGCCTGCCTGCGGGGGAGCAGTACTTC
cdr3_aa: CASSLPAGEQYF

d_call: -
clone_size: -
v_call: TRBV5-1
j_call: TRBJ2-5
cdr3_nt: TGCGCCAGCAGCTTGGTCGGTCCAAGGACCCAGTACTTC
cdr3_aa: CASSLVGPRTQYF

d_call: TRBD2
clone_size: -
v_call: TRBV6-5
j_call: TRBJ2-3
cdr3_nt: TGTGCCAGCAGTTCAGCGGGGCGCACAGATACGCAGTATTTT
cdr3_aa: CASSSAGRTDTQYF

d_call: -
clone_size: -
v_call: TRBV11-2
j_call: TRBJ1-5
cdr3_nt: TGTGCCAGCAGCTTCGGTCCAGGGCAAACGCCCCAGCATTTT
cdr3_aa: CASSFGPGQTPQHF

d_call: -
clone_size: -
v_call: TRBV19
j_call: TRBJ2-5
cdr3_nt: TGTGCCAGCCGGATAATATTTGATCGGACGGAGGTTGAGACCCAGTACTTC
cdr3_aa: CASRIIFDRTEVETQYF

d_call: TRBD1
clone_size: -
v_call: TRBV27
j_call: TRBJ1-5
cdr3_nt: TGTGCCAGCAGTCCTCCGGACAGGCCTTATAGCAATCAGCCCCAGCATTTT
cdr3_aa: CASSPPDRPYSNQPQHF

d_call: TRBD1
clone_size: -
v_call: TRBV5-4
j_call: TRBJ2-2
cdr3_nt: TGTGCCAGCAGCCCGGGACAGGGGGTCACCGGGGAGCTGTTTTTT
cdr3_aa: CASSPGQGVTGELFF

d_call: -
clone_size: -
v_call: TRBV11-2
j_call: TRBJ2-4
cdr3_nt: TGTGCCAGCAGCTTAGAACTTCTAGCCAAAAACATTCAGTACTTC
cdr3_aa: CASSLELLAKNIQYF

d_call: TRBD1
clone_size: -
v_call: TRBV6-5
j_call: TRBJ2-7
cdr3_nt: TGTGCCAGCAGTTTTACCCCGGGACAGGGATCCTACGAGCAGTACTTC
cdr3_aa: CASSFTPGQGSYEQYF

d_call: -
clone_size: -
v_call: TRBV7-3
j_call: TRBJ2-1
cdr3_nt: TGTGCCAGCAGCCCCGGGGAGTTCCACCCTCCCAATGAGCAGTTCTTC
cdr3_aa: CASSPGEFHPPNEQFF

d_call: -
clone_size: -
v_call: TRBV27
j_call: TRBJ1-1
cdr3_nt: TGTGCCAGCAGTTTGCGGGGATGGGGGACTGAAGCTTTCTTT
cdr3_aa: CASSLRGWGTEAFF